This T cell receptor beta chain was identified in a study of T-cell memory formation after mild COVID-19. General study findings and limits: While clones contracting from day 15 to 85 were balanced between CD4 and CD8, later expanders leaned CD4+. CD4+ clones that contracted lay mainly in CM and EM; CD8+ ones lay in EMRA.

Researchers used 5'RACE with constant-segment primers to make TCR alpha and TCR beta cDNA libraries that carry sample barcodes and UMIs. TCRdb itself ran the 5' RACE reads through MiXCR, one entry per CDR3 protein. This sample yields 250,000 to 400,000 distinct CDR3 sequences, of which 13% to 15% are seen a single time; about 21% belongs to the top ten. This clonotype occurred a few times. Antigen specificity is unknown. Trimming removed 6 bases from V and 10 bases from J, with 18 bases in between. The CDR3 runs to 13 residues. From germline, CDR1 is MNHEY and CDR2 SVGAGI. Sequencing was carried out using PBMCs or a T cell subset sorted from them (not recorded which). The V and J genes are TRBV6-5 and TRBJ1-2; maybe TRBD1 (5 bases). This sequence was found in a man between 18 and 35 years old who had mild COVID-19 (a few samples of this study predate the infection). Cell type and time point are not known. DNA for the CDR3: TGTGCCAGCAGCCGGGGGGGACGCTTAACCTACACCTTC. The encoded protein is CASSRGGRLTYTF.